This is a list of T cell receptor beta chains from one sample in a study of T cells in Graves' hyperthyroidism and ophthalmopathy. TCRdb itself ran the multiplex PCR reads through MiXCR, one entry per CDR3 protein. The sample carries 550,000 to 800,000 distinct CDR3 sequences, around 17% recorded once. Material: blood. The origin of the receptors is a man between 18 and 29 years old with Graves' hyperthyroidism. CDR3s include the opening cysteine and the closing phenylalanine or tryptophan. A D gene is named only where the DNA matches it firmly. Only some rows state a clone size, as once, few, many or a class for expanded clones.

clone_size: few; d_call: -; v_call: TRBV6-1; cdr3_length: 14; j_call: TRBJ1-3; cdr3_nt: TGTGCCAGCAGTGAAAACCAGGCCCAACACACCATATATTTT; cdr3_aa: CASSENQAQHTIYF
clone_size: few; d_call: TRBD1; v_call: TRBV10-3; cdr3_length: 14; j_call: TRBJ1-5; cdr3_nt: TGTGCCATCAGTGAGGACAGGGGGCGACAGCCCCAGCATTTT; cdr3_aa: CAISEDRGRQPQHF
clone_size: few; d_call: -; v_call: TRBV28; cdr3_length: 15; j_call: TRBJ2-1; cdr3_nt: TGTGCCAGCAGTTTAGCGTCCGGACCCTACAATGAGCAGTTCTTC; cdr3_aa: CASSLASGPYNEQFF
clone_size: many; d_call: TRBD1; v_call: TRBV2; cdr3_length: 14; j_call: TRBJ2-7; cdr3_nt: TGTGCCAGCACGTCGGGGACAGGGCACTACGAGCAGTACTTC; cdr3_aa: CASTSGTGHYEQYF
clone_size: few; d_call: TRBD1; v_call: TRBV3-1; cdr3_length: 16; j_call: TRBJ2-7; cdr3_nt: TGTGCCAGCAGCCAAGTTGGACAGGGGGCGAATTACGAGCAGTACTTC; cdr3_aa: CASSQVGQGANYEQYF
clone_size: many; d_call: TRBD2; v_call: TRBV6-1; cdr3_length: 16; j_call: TRBJ2-1; cdr3_nt: TGTGCCAGCAGTCAACTAGCGGGAGGGCCTGGCAATGAGCAGTTCTTC; cdr3_aa: CASSQLAGGPGNEQFF
clone_size: few; d_call: -; v_call: TRBV28; cdr3_length: 14; j_call: TRBJ2-6; cdr3_nt: TGTGCCAGCGTAACCAGAGGTGGGGCCAACGTCCTGACTTTC; cdr3_aa: CASVTRGGANVLTF
clone_size: few; d_call: TRBD2; v_call: TRBV27; cdr3_length: 18; j_call: TRBJ2-3; cdr3_nt: TGTGCCAGCAGACCGGGACTAGCGGGAGGGCCCTACCCAGATACGCAGTATTTT; cdr3_aa: CASRPGLAGGPYPDTQYF
clone_size: -; d_call: -; v_call: TRBV6-5; cdr3_length: 15; j_call: TRBJ2-1; cdr3_nt: TGTGCCAGCAGTTACTCGAGTCAGGGGGGCAATGAGCAGTTCTTC; cdr3_aa: CASSYSSQGGNEQFF
clone_size: many; d_call: TRBD1; v_call: TRBV6-6; cdr3_length: 16; j_call: TRBJ2-7; cdr3_nt: TGTGCCAGCAGTTACTCTAGGGACAGGGGGCCGTACGAGCAGTACTTC; cdr3_aa: CASSYSRDRGPYEQYF
clone_size: many; d_call: -; v_call: TRBV7-9; cdr3_length: 15; j_call: TRBJ2-3; cdr3_nt: TGTGCCAGCGGAAAGGACTATTCTAGCACAGATACGCAGTATTTT; cdr3_aa: CASGKDYSSTDTQYF
clone_size: few; d_call: TRBD1; v_call: TRBV10-3; cdr3_length: 14; j_call: TRBJ1-1; cdr3_nt: TGTGCCATCAGGCCCAAGCAGGGGGGCACTGAAGCTTTCTTT; cdr3_aa: CAIRPKQGGTEAFF
clone_size: many; d_call: TRBD2; v_call: TRBV7-9; cdr3_length: 16; j_call: TRBJ2-1; cdr3_nt: TGTGCCAGCAGCGCCTGGGATAGCGGGACAAACAATGAGCAGTTCTTC; cdr3_aa: CASSAWDSGTNNEQFF
clone_size: -; d_call: -; v_call: TRBV28; cdr3_length: 16; j_call: TRBJ1-2; cdr3_nt: TGTGCCAGCAGTTTATCTTTCATCGGGGGACTCCATGGCTACACCTTC; cdr3_aa: CASSLSFIGGLHGYTF
clone_size: once; d_call: TRBD1; v_call: TRBV28; cdr3_length: 15; j_call: TRBJ1-6; cdr3_nt: TGTGCCAGCAGCACCGGGACAGTATATAATTCACCCCTCCACTTT; cdr3_aa: CASSTGTVYNSPLHF
clone_size: few; d_call: -; v_call: TRBV7-6; cdr3_length: 13; j_call: TRBJ1-5; cdr3_nt: TGTGCCAGCAGCTTAAACGCTGGGCAGCCCCAGCATTTT; cdr3_aa: CASSLNAGQPQHF
clone_size: many; d_call: -; v_call: TRBV13; cdr3_length: 12; j_call: TRBJ1-1; cdr3_nt: TGTGCCAGCAGCTTACCCCAGGGTGGAGCTTTCTTT; cdr3_aa: CASSLPQGGAFF
clone_size: few; d_call: -; v_call: TRBV4-1; cdr3_length: 14; j_call: TRBJ2-7; cdr3_nt: TGCGCCAGCAGCCAAGAGGCAGGGGCCTACGAGCAGTACTTC; cdr3_aa: CASSQEAGAYEQYF
clone_size: -; d_call: -; v_call: TRBV4-2; cdr3_length: 17; j_call: TRBJ1-5; cdr3_nt: TGTGCCAGCAGCCAATCAAGAGGGGAGTATAGCAATCAGCCCCAGCATTTT; cdr3_aa: CASSQSRGEYSNQPQHF
clone_size: many; d_call: -; v_call: TRBV18; cdr3_length: 14; j_call: TRBJ2-7; cdr3_nt: TGTGCCAGCTCACGTCGGACACCCAACTACGAGCAGTACTTC; cdr3_aa: CASSRRTPNYEQYF
clone_size: many; d_call: TRBD2; v_call: TRBV28; cdr3_length: 14; j_call: TRBJ2-7; cdr3_nt: TGTGCCAGCAATGGCGCGGGAGAAGAATACGAGCAGTACTTC; cdr3_aa: CASNGAGEEYEQYF
clone_size: many; d_call: TRBD1; v_call: TRBV27; cdr3_length: 15; j_call: TRBJ2-1; cdr3_nt: TGTGCCAGCAGTTACCGGGACAGGGCACGGAATGAGCAGTTCTTC; cdr3_aa: CASSYRDRARNEQFF
clone_size: many; d_call: -; v_call: TRBV6-1; cdr3_length: 13; j_call: TRBJ1-1; cdr3_nt: TGTGCCAGCAGAGGGGCGCGGAACACTGAAGCTTTCTTT; cdr3_aa: CASRGARNTEAFF
clone_size: -; d_call: TRBD2; v_call: TRBV5-8; cdr3_length: 18; j_call: TRBJ2-2; cdr3_nt: TGTGCCAGCAGCCCGGGACTAGCGGGAGCCTCGAACACCGGGGAGCTGTTTTTT; cdr3_aa: CASSPGLAGASNTGELFF
clone_size: many; d_call: -; v_call: TRBV28; cdr3_length: 12; j_call: TRBJ1-5; cdr3_nt: TGTGCCAGCAGGACGGGAGGGCAGCCCCAGCATTTT; cdr3_aa: CASRTGGQPQHF
clone_size: few; d_call: TRBD2; v_call: TRBV10-3; cdr3_length: 12; j_call: TRBJ2-5; cdr3_nt: TGTGCCATCGGGGGAACTAGCGGGAGTTGGTACTTC; cdr3_aa: CAIGGTSGSWYF
clone_size: -; d_call: -; v_call: TRBV3-2; cdr3_length: 17; j_call: TRBJ2-4; cdr3_nt: TGTGCCAGCAGCCATGGGACTAGGACCGTAGCCAAAAACATTCAGTACTTC; cdr3_aa: CASSHGTRTVAKNIQYF
clone_size: few; d_call: -; v_call: TRBV27; cdr3_length: 16; j_call: TRBJ2-7; cdr3_nt: TGTGCCAGCAGTTTACCCCCGGACCTGAGCTCCTACGAGCAGTACTTC; cdr3_aa: CASSLPPDLSSYEQYF
clone_size: many; d_call: -; v_call: TRBV7-2; cdr3_length: 15; j_call: TRBJ2-1; cdr3_nt: TGTGCCGTAGAGAGGGGGGAGTGGACGGGAGATGAGCAGTTCTTC; cdr3_aa: CAVERGEWTGDEQFF
clone_size: -; d_call: -; v_call: TRBV20-1; cdr3_length: 14; j_call: TRBJ2-1; cdr3_nt: TGCAGTGCTAGTAGCTTTCCCTCCTACAATGAGCAGTTCTTC; cdr3_aa: CSASSFPSYNEQFF
clone_size: few; d_call: -; v_call: TRBV20-1; cdr3_length: 13; j_call: TRBJ2-7; cdr3_nt: TGCAGTGCTCTAGGAGGGGGTATATACGAGCAGTACTTC; cdr3_aa: CSALGGGIYEQYF
clone_size: -; d_call: TRBD2; v_call: TRBV18; cdr3_length: 16; j_call: TRBJ2-1; cdr3_nt: TGTGCCAGCTCACCTTTTAGCGGGGACTCCTACAATGAGCAGTTCTTC; cdr3_aa: CASSPFSGDSYNEQFF
clone_size: many; d_call: -; v_call: TRBV12-3/TRBV12-4; cdr3_length: 14; j_call: TRBJ2-5; cdr3_nt: TGTGCCAGCAGTGTTGCCCGAGGGTATGAGACCCAGTACTTC; cdr3_aa: CASSVARGYETQYF
clone_size: many; d_call: TRBD2; v_call: TRBV2; cdr3_length: 20; j_call: TRBJ2-3; cdr3_nt: TGTGCCAGCAGTGAATGGACTAGCGGGAGGTGGACGGGCCCTACAGATACGCAGTATTTT; cdr3_aa: CASSEWTSGRWTGPTDTQYF
clone_size: many; d_call: -; v_call: TRBV7-3; cdr3_length: 16; j_call: TRBJ2-2; cdr3_nt: TGTGCCAGCAGCTTAGATCCGCAGGCGAACACCGGGGAGCTGTTTTTT; cdr3_aa: CASSLDPQANTGELFF
clone_size: many; d_call: -; v_call: TRBV2; cdr3_length: 15; j_call: TRBJ2-3; cdr3_nt: TGTGCCAGCAGTGGGGACTCGCTACGTACAGATACGCAGTATTTT; cdr3_aa: CASSGDSLRTDTQYF
clone_size: -; d_call: TRBD2; v_call: TRBV5-1; cdr3_length: 16; j_call: TRBJ2-1; cdr3_nt: TGCGCCAGCAGCTTGGAGGCGGGAGGGCCTAACAATGAGCAGTTCTTC; cdr3_aa: CASSLEAGGPNNEQFF
clone_size: many; d_call: -; v_call: TRBV12-3/TRBV12-4; cdr3_length: 16; j_call: TRBJ2-3; cdr3_nt: TGTGCCAGCAGTAGCATCGGGGGACATCGGGCAGATACGCAGTATTTT; cdr3_aa: CASSSIGGHRADTQYF
clone_size: few; d_call: TRBD2; v_call: TRBV10-3; cdr3_length: 14; j_call: TRBJ2-3; cdr3_nt: TGTGCCATCAGTGAGAGGACTAGCGCAGATACGCAGTATTTT; cdr3_aa: CAISERTSADTQYF
clone_size: many; d_call: TRBD2; v_call: TRBV2; cdr3_length: 15; j_call: TRBJ2-5; cdr3_nt: TGTGCCAGCAGTGAATTGACTAGCGGGGAAGAGACCCAGTACTTC; cdr3_aa: CASSELTSGEETQYF
clone_size: many; d_call: -; v_call: TRBV20-1; cdr3_length: 13; j_call: TRBJ2-7; cdr3_nt: TGCAGTGCTAGGGTGGGGGGGGCGGACGAGCAGTACTTC; cdr3_aa: CSARVGGADEQYF
clone_size: -; d_call: TRBD1; v_call: TRBV28; cdr3_length: 16; j_call: TRBJ1-2; cdr3_nt: TGTGCCAGCAGTTTAACTGGACAGGGCCAGAACTATGGCTACACCTTC; cdr3_aa: CASSLTGQGQNYGYTF
clone_size: many; d_call: -; v_call: TRBV11-3; cdr3_length: 14; j_call: TRBJ2-5; cdr3_nt: TGTGCCAGCAGCTTGAGGAACAGGGGAGGGACCCAGTACTTC; cdr3_aa: CASSLRNRGGTQYF
clone_size: -; d_call: -; v_call: TRBV19; cdr3_length: 15; j_call: TRBJ2-7; cdr3_nt: TGTGCCAGTAGTATGAGGACACCTAACTCCTACGAGCAGTACTTC; cdr3_aa: CASSMRTPNSYEQYF
clone_size: -; d_call: -; v_call: TRBV29-1; cdr3_length: 14; j_call: TRBJ1-1; cdr3_nt: TGCAGCGTTCGAAGGGACGGAGAGAACACTGAAGCTTTCTTT; cdr3_aa: CSVRRDGENTEAFF
clone_size: many; d_call: TRBD2; v_call: TRBV7-2; cdr3_length: 16; j_call: TRBJ2-7; cdr3_nt: TGTGCCAGCAGCTTAGCGGGAGCGGGAGGCTCCTACGAGCAGTACTTC; cdr3_aa: CASSLAGAGGSYEQYF
clone_size: -; d_call: -; v_call: TRBV4-3; cdr3_length: 13; j_call: TRBJ1-2; cdr3_nt: TGCGCCAGCAGCCAGGAGGGGGACTATGGCTACACCTTC; cdr3_aa: CASSQEGDYGYTF
clone_size: -; d_call: -; v_call: TRBV11-2; cdr3_length: 11; j_call: TRBJ2-1; cdr3_nt: TGTGCCAGCAGCTCTAGCAATGAGCAGCTCTTC; cdr3_aa: CASSSSNEQLF
clone_size: -; d_call: -; v_call: TRBV7-3; cdr3_length: 13; j_call: TRBJ2-5; cdr3_nt: TGTGCCAGCAGCTTAGACGGAATAGAGACCCAGTACTTC; cdr3_aa: CASSLDGIETQYF
clone_size: many; d_call: -; v_call: TRBV27; cdr3_length: 14; j_call: TRBJ2-7; cdr3_nt: TGTGCCAGCAGTTTAAGTTTTAGCTCCTACGAGCAGTACTTC; cdr3_aa: CASSLSFSSYEQYF
clone_size: many; d_call: -; v_call: TRBV2; cdr3_length: 15; j_call: TRBJ1-6; cdr3_nt: TGTGCCAGCAGAGGTGGGGGGAACGGGAATTCACCCCTCCACTTT; cdr3_aa: CASRGGGNGNSPLHF
clone_size: -; d_call: -; v_call: TRBV20-1; cdr3_length: 16; j_call: TRBJ1-6; cdr3_nt: TGCAGTGCTAGAGATCGCAGGGGCAGGGTGAATTCACCCCTCCACTTT; cdr3_aa: CSARDRRGRVNSPLHF
clone_size: many; d_call: -; v_call: TRBV2; cdr3_length: 15; j_call: TRBJ2-2; cdr3_nt: TGTGCCAGCAGTGAAAGGGAACCCGGGACCGGGGAGCTGTTTTTT; cdr3_aa: CASSEREPGTGELFF